The 32 T cell receptor beta chains listed next were all sequenced from one sample in a study of T-cell reconstitution after alpha-beta-depleted transplantation in children. Unique molecular identifiers were used in preparing the TCRbeta library. TCRdb used MiXCR to reprocess the PCR reads, holding one entry per CDR3 protein. This table has about 590,000 distinct CDR3 sequences, roughly 13% appearing once. The material sequenced was PBMCs, mostly from graft donor cells, taken 360 days after TCRalphabeta/CD19-depleted stem cell transplant. These receptors all come from a male patient between 5 and 17 years old who had a stem cell transplant for acute myeloid leukemia, so the T cells may come from the graft donor.

This chain links TRBV6-5 with TRBJ2-1, with 10 bases lining up with TRBD2. Germline V CDR1 and CDR2: MNHEY, SVGAGI. The CDR3 extends over 16 amino acids. V dropped 6 bases and J dropped 1; count of bases not matched to a gene: 6. CDR3 loop: CASSYVLAGSYNEQFF. CDR3 bases: TGTGCCAGCAGCTATGTACTAGCGGGGTCCTACAATGAGCAGTTCTTC.

With regard to this clonotype: The junction differs from germline at one of its ends, possibly a read error. In nucleotides, the CDR3 is TGTGCCAGCAGCCCCCGAACGTTCTCCGACGAGCAGTACTTC. Translation: CASSPRTFSDEQYF. The chain joins TRBV9 to TRBJ2-7; D call uncertain. CDR1 is SGDLS, CDR2 YYNGEE, per germline. This CDR3 contains 14 residues.

Many counts were recorded for this clonotype. The CDR3 loop is CSAQGQETQYF. CDR3 nucleotide sequence: TGCAGTGCCCAGGGGCAAGAGACCCAGTACTTC. The chain has TRBV20-1 and TRBJ2-5; tentatively, D is TRBD1 (6 bases). Trimming removed 6 bases at V and 2 bases at J, with 7 bases between. Germline V CDR1 and CDR2: DFQATT, SNEGSKA (reference sequence). The CDR3 totals 11 residues.

The CDR3 DNA reads as TGTGCCAGCAGCACACAAGCGGGAGTCGGGGAGACCCAGTACTTC. Translated: CASSTQAGVGETQYF. The chain recombines TRBV7-2 with TRBJ2-5; TRBD2 aligns across 8 bases. The ends lost 5 bases at V and 5 bases at J; junction bases unmatched: 10. The V gene's germline CDR1 is SGHTA and CDR2 FQGNSA. The length of the CDR3 is 15 residues.

This clonotype has more than one count but fewer than ten. The V call is TRBV6-2 or TRBV6-3, the J call TRBJ2-1; TRBD2 agrees at 12 bases. This CDR3 region has 19 residues. V dropped 2 bases and J dropped 6; count of bases not matched to a gene: 14. Germline loops: CDR1 MNHEY, CDR2 SVGEGT. The CDR3 DNA reads as TGTGCCAGCAGTTACCCGGCAAGCTCGACTAGCGGGAGATTCAATGAGCAGTTCTTC. It encodes CASSYPASSTSGRFNEQFF.

V is TRBV29-1 and J is TRBJ2-3, with TRBD2 identical over 9 bases. Germline V gives CDR1 SQVTM, CDR2 ANQGSEA. V lost 4 bases to trimming and J lost 2 bases; unmatched junction nucleotides: 1. CDR3 size: 13 residues. The CDR3 DNA is TGCAGCGTTGGCGGGAGGGCCACAGATACGCAGTATTTT. Protein sequence: CSVGGRATDTQYF.

The rearrangement joins TRBV4-2 to TRBJ2-2, with no clear D. In germline, CDR1 is LGHNA, CDR2 YNFKEQ. V was pared by 4 bases and J by 7 bases, with 7 bases between. CDR3 length: 12 residues. The CDR3 sequence: CASSRGIGELFF. As DNA, the CDR3 is TGTGCCAGCAGCCGAGGTATCGGGGAGCTGTTTTTT.

In this sample, this clonotype turned up many times. This chain uses TRBV20-1 with TRBJ2-3, with D unclear. In germline, CDR1 is DFQATT, CDR2 SNEGSKA (reference sequence). The CDR3 consists of 12 residues. The CDR3 is CSGLTSTDTQYF. The DNA for the CDR3 is TGCAGCGGGCTGACATCCACAGATACGCAGTATTTT.

This rearrangement joins TRBV11-2 to TRBJ2-5; weak D call: TRBD1 (6 bases). Trimming took 0 bases from V and 8 from J, leaving 16 bases between them. There are 15 residues in the CDR3. Germline values: CDR1 SGHAT, CDR2 FQNNGV. In DNA, the CDR3 is TGTGCCAGCAGCTTAGATCAAGGGGGTTGGGGAACCCAGTACTTC. Protein: CASSLDQGGWGTQYF.

This CDR3 is CASSIRVAGVPYNEQFF. Written as DNA, the CDR3 is TGTGCCAGTAGTATTCGGGTAGCGGGAGTGCCTTACAATGAGCAGTTCTTC. The chain joins TRBV19 to TRBJ2-1, with TRBD2 matching 9 bases. CDR3 size: 17 residues. Trimming took 3 bases from V and 4 from J; bases not matched to a gene: 10. Germline V gene lookup returns CDR1 LNHDA and CDR2 SQIVND (reference sequence). Supplemented by reference TRBV19 and TRBJ2-1, the full variable domain reads DGGITQSPKYLFRKEGQNVTLSCEQNLNHDAMYWYRQDPGQGLRLIYYSQIVNDFQKGDIAEGYSVSREKKESFPLTVTSAQKNPTAFYLCASSIRVAGVPYNEQFFGPGTRLTVL.

This clonotype was detected many times. The chain uses TRBV12-3 or TRBV12-4 and TRBJ2-2, with D uncertain. The CDR3 length is 15 residues. The germline V and J ends were trimmed by 3 bases and 1 base, with 9 bases remaining between them. The CDR3 loop reads CASSLILRNTGELFF. The DNA for the CDR3 is TGTGCCAGCAGTTTGATTCTAAGGAACACCGGGGAGCTGTTTTTT.

This clonotype was detected ten times or more. The V and J genes are TRBV7-2 and TRBJ2-3, with D hard to call. V lost 1 base, J lost 2 bases, and 10 bases lay in between. The CDR3 totals 15 residues. Germline CDR1 and CDR2: SGHTA and FQGNSA. CDR3 bases: TGTGCCAGCAGCTTAGGGACCAAAAACACAGATACGCAGTATTTT. The encoded protein is CASSLGTKNTDTQYF.

This clonotype was seen many times. The V call is TRBV29-1, the J call TRBJ2-7; D is uncertain. The ends were cut back, 5 bases at V and 1 base at J, with 12 bases in the middle. The CDR3 contains 13 residues. Looked up from germline, CDR1 is SQVTM and CDR2 is ANQGSEA. CDR3 sequence: CSVRLVPSYEQYF. CDR3 DNA sequence: TGCAGCGTTCGTTTGGTCCCTTCCTACGAGCAGTACTTC.

For this clonotype: A clone one base away is much larger, so this may be a read error. This chain uses TRBV7-2 with TRBJ2-3; 8 bases align to TRBD1. Germline CDR1 SGHTA, CDR2 FQGNSA. V dropped 5 bases and J dropped 1; count of bases not matched to a gene: 5. The CDR3 totals 15 residues. The chain's CDR3 is CASSRLGQGTDTQYF. The CDR3 nucleotides are TGTGCCAGCAGCCGCCTGGGACAGGGCACAGATACGCAGTATTTT. The entire variable domain, with the rest obtained from reference TRBV7-2 and TRBJ2-3, is as follows: GAGVSQSPSNKVTEKGKDVELRCDPISGHTALYWYRQSLGQGLEFLIYFQGNSAPDKSGLPSDRFSAERTGGSVSTLTIQRTQQEDSAVYLCASSRLGQGTDTQYFGPGTRLTVL.

This clonotype showed up many times. This rearrangement joins TRBV29-1 to TRBJ2-3; D possibly matches TRBD1 or TRBD2 (5 bases each). The CDR3 is 12 amino acids. Trimming pared 8 bases from V and 6 bases from J, leaving 15 bases between. CDR1 is SQVTM, CDR2 ANQGSEA, per germline. CDR3 coding DNA: TGCAGCTCGGGGCCGGGGATGGATACGCAGTATTTT. This encodes CSSGPGMDTQYF.

At least ten counts were recorded for this clonotype. The chain recombines TRBV6-2 or TRBV6-3 with TRBJ2-5; TRBD2 matches 8 bases. This CDR3 is built from 18 residues. With V trimmed by 2 bases and J by 2 bases, 13 bases remained unmatched. Germline-derived CDR1 and CDR2 are MNHEY and SVGEGT. CDR3 protein: CASSYGLITGGPQETQYF. CDR3 nucleotide sequence: TGTGCCAGCAGTTACGGATTGATCACGGGAGGGCCTCAAGAGACCCAGTACTTC.

The chain joins TRBV6-2 or TRBV6-3 to TRBJ2-5; TRBD2 aligns across 10 bases. The CDR3 has 15 residues. J lost 5 bases, V lost 6 bases, and 9 bases had no gene match. CDR1 is MNHEY and CDR2 is SVGEGT in the germline V gene. The DNA of the CDR3 is TGTGCCAGCAGAATCGAGCGGGAGGGCCGGGAGACCCAGTACTTC. Its protein product is CASRIEREGRETQYF.

This clonotype was picked up a small number of times. The CDR3 spells CASSTIAGLGGELFF. The DNA for the CDR3 is TGCGCCAGCAGCACTATAGCGGGACTCGGCGGGGAGCTGTTTTTT. V is TRBV5-1 and J is TRBJ2-2; the match to TRBD2 covers 8 bases. The length of the CDR3 is 15 residues. The germline gives CDR1 SGHRS, CDR2 YFSETQ. The ends lost 4 bases at V and 7 bases at J; junction bases unmatched: 9.

The chain combines TRBV20-1 with TRBJ2-7; D gene uncertain. Germline CDR1 is DFQATT and CDR2 is SNEGSKA (reference sequence). V was cut by 0 bases and J by 6 bases, with 12 bases left in between. The CDR3 extends over 13 amino acids. Here the CDR3 DNA reads TGCAGTGCTAGAGATGGCGGCCGCGTCGAGCAGTACTTC. It translates to CSARDGGRVEQYF.

This clonotype was seen ten or more times. The chain employs TRBV13 and TRBJ2-6; the D gene is possibly TRBD1 (6 bases). The germline V gene has CDR1 PRHDT and CDR2 FYEKMQ (reference sequence). V shed 4 bases and J shed 2 bases, with 9 bases lying between them. The length of the CDR3 is 15 residues. The CDR3 region is CASSSTGPGANVLTF. In DNA form, the CDR3 reads TGTGCCAGCAGCTCGACAGGACCTGGGGCCAACGTCCTGACTTTC.

The chain is built from TRBV7-2 and TRBJ2-3; D tentatively reads TRBD1 or TRBD2 (5 bases each). Germline V gene sequence: CDR1 SGHTA, CDR2 FQGNSA. The ends were cut back, 2 bases at V and 5 bases at J, with 20 bases in the middle. The CDR3 contains 17 residues. The CDR3 nucleotides are TGTGCCAGCAGCTTAAGGATGAACGGGGCGTTAGGAGATACGCAGTATTTT. This gives the protein CASSLRMNGALGDTQYF.

The rearrangement links TRBV4-2 to TRBJ2-1; no clear D gene. The V gene's germline CDR1 is LGHNA and CDR2 YNFKEQ. CDR3 length: 15 amino acids. V was shortened by 0 bases and J by 2 bases, with 8 bases between the two germline ends. The CDR3 DNA is TGTGCCAGCAGCCAAGAATGGCAGACCTACAATGAGCAGTTCTTC. The encoded protein is CASSQEWQTYNEQFF.

CDR3 residues: CASSPRGLADTYNEQFF. The CDR3 nucleotides read TGTGCCAGCAGTCCTAGAGGACTAGCCGATACCTACAATGAGCAGTTCTTC. J is TRBJ2-1 and V is TRBV6-4; 8 bases are shared with TRBD2. Germline V gene sequence: CDR1 MRHNA, CDR2 SNTAGT. The CDR3 is 17 residues long. The J segment lost 2 bases and the V segment lost 5 bases, leaving 11 bases of the junction unmatched.

This clonotype was seen a few times. The chain combines TRBV29-1 with TRBJ2-3; D perhaps matches TRBD1 (5 bases). V gave up 6 bases and J gave up 1 base, with 11 bases separating them. The germline V gene encodes CDR1 SQVTM and CDR2 ANQGSEA. The CDR3 has 13 residues. The CDR3 DNA is TGCAGCGTGGGGCTCCATCGCACAGATACGCAGTATTTT. Its protein is CSVGLHRTDTQYF.

This clonotype appeared many times. The chain employs TRBV12-5 and TRBJ2-1, with 10 bases that match TRBD2. This CDR3 spans 15 amino acids. Trimming took 1 base from V and 4 from J; bases not matched to a gene: 1. CDR1 is LGHNT and CDR2 is FRNRAP in the germline V gene. The CDR3 is CASGLGTSGYNEQFF. Written as DNA, the CDR3 is TGTGCTAGTGGTTTGGGGACTAGCGGTTACAATGAGCAGTTCTTC. The complete variable domain, with remaining parts taken from reference TRBV12-5 and TRBJ2-1, reads DARVTQTPRHKVTEMGQEVTMRCQPILGHNTVFWYRQTMMQGLELLAYFRNRAPLDDSGMPKDRFSAEMPDATLATLKIQPSEPRDSAVYFCASGLGTSGYNEQFFGPGTRLTVL.

The rearrangement links TRBV28 to TRBJ2-6, with D possibly being TRBD2 (6 bases). The germline V gene has CDR1 MDHEN and CDR2 SYDVKM. There are 17 residues in the CDR3. The V end lost 5 bases, the J end lost 3 bases, and 17 bases lay between the germline ends. CDR3 protein: CASSIPYWGVGANVLTF. CDR3 nucleotide sequence: TGTGCCAGCAGTATACCCTATTGGGGGGTTGGGGCCAACGTCCTGACTTTC.

Remarks on this clonotype: Possible read error: a much larger clone is one base away. The chain combines TRBV20-1 with TRBJ2-7; D perhaps matches TRBD2 (5 bases). The CDR3 spans 12 residues. CDR1 is DFQATT and CDR2 is SNEGSKA in the germline V gene (reference sequence). DNA of the CDR3: TGCTGTGCTAGAGGGTTCGGCGACGAGCAGTACTTC. Its protein product is CCARGFGDEQYF.

This chain joins TRBV7-2 and TRBJ1-1; D not certain. Trimming left V 3 bases short and J 7 bases short, with 6 bases between. The length of the CDR3 is 11 residues. In germline, CDR1 is SGHTA, CDR2 FQGNSA. CDR3 DNA: TGTGCCAGCAGCTTCTTGGGTGAAGCTTTCTTT. Protein product: CASSFLGEAFF.

The chain has TRBV29-1 and TRBJ2-3; the D gene is possibly TRBD1 (6 bases). Germline assignment: CDR1 SQVTM and CDR2 ANQGSEA. The CDR3 contains 15 residues. Trimming shortened V by 4 bases and J by 2 bases, and 16 bases separated the two germline ends. The CDR3 nucleotides are TGCAGCGTTGTCCGTAGAAGGGGGTTCACAGATACGCAGTATTTT. It specifies CSVVRRRGFTDTQYF.

A few counts support this clonotype. The rearrangement uses TRBV29-1 and TRBJ2-6; D perhaps matches TRBD2 (5 bases). There are 16 residues in the CDR3. In germline, CDR1 is SQVTM, CDR2 ANQGSEA. Trimming took 3 bases from V and 0 from J, leaving 12 bases between them. In DNA, the CDR3 is TGCAGCGTTGACGGGGAAACCCCCTCTGGGGCCAACGTCCTGACTTTC. Amino acid sequence: CSVDGETPSGANVLTF.

CDR3 bases: TGTGCCAGCAGTGATGGAGGGGGCCTCTACGAGCAGTACTTC. Translating it yields CASSDGGGLYEQYF. The chain links TRBV25-1 to TRBJ2-7; D is perhaps TRBD1 (7 bases). CDR3 length: 14 amino acids. The germline V gene encodes CDR1 MGHDK and CDR2 SYGVNS. Trimming cost V 3 bases and J 3 bases, with 12 bases left between them.

In its sample, this clonotype was seen a few times. In DNA, the CDR3 is TGTGCCAGCAGTTTAGCGCGCGGGAGGGCCTTGGGGGAGACCCAGTACTTC. This translates into CASSLARGRALGETQYF. The chain has TRBV12-3 or TRBV12-4 and TRBJ2-5, with 9 bases aligning to TRBD2. J was trimmed by 5 bases and V by 0 bases; bases with no gene match: 10. The CDR3 has 17 residues.